The 16 T cell receptor beta chains below all came from one sample that was sequenced in a study of T cell repertoires in cytomegalovirus infection. TCRdb ran MiXCR on the reads and lists one entry per CDR3 protein. The sample records nearly 700,000 distinct CDR3 sequences, around 32% being singletons. No antigen has been assigned to these receptors. The specimen comprised cultured PBMCs, sampled from culture after CMV antigen stimulation. Receptor source: a human donor in good health (CMV status not recorded). Some clones in this sample may be carry-over from other donors' samples.

This clonotype was observed a handful of times. This sequence joins TRBV4-1 and TRBJ1-2; 9 bases are shared with TRBD1. There are 18 residues in the CDR3. The germline gives CDR1 MGHRA, CDR2 YSYEKL. The V segment lost 0 bases and the J segment 4 bases; nucleotides outside the gene matches: 12. CDR3 coding DNA: TGCGCCAGCAGCCAAGATTCTTATCGGGGACAGGGTGGCTATGGCTACACCTTC. It encodes CASSQDSYRGQGGYGYTF.

The rearrangement links TRBV7-9 to TRBJ1-2; TRBD1 is a possible D gene (6 bases). The CDR3 spans 14 residues. V lost 7 bases to trimming and J lost 6 bases, with 18 bases between them. Germline-derived CDR1 and CDR2 are SEHNR and FQNEAQ (reference sequence). The CDR3 bases are TGTGCCAGCACCCTTTGGGGGGCCGAAAATGGCTACACCTTC. Its protein product is CASTLWGAENGYTF. Full variable domain (remainder filled in from reference TRBV7-9 and TRBJ1-2): DTGVSQNPRHKITKRGQNVTFRCDPISEHNRLYWYRQTLGQGPEFLTYFQNEAQLEKSRLLSDRFSAERPKGSFSTLEIQRTEQGDSAMYLCASTLWGAENGYTFGSGTRLTVV.

In this sample, this clonotype turned up many times. The chain joins TRBV7-2 to TRBJ1-2, with D possibly TRBD1 on 6 matching bases. The germline V gene encodes CDR1 SGHTA and CDR2 FQGNSA. CDR3 length: 16 amino acids. Trimming took 5 bases from V and 3 from J, leaving 19 bases between them. CDR3 in amino acids: CASSPTGGGHDYGYTF. As DNA, the CDR3 is TGTGCCAGCAGCCCGACTGGGGGGGGGCATGACTATGGCTACACCTTC.

This sequence joins TRBV6-5 and TRBJ2-7; a possible D gene is TRBD1 (5 bases). The germline V gene encodes CDR1 MNHEY and CDR2 SVGAGI. The CDR3 extends over 12 amino acids. V was cut by 5 bases and J by 6 bases, with 11 bases left in between. The CDR3 nucleotides are TGTGCCAGCAGTCGAACAACAGGCGAGCAGTACTTC. Protein product: CASSRTTGEQYF.

The chain employs TRBV7-2 and TRBJ1-5, with D possibly being TRBD1 (5 bases). This CDR3 comprises 16 residues. V lost 5 bases and J 3 bases, leaving 17 bases between the germline ends. The germline gives CDR1 SGHTA, CDR2 FQGNSA. The CDR3 DNA reads TGTGCCAGCAGCCGTTTACCCGACAGCTCCAATCAGCCCCAGCATTTT. As protein: CASSRLPDSSNQPQHF.

This clonotype came up a few times. The rearrangement joins TRBV7-6 to TRBJ2-5, with D possibly matching TRBD2 (5 bases). Germline V gene data show CDR1 as SGHVS and CDR2 as FNYEAQ. This CDR3 comprises 15 residues. Trimming took off 1 base at V and 4 bases at J, with 13 bases between the two ends. CDR3 region: CASSLVASSGETQYF. The CDR3 DNA is TGTGCCAGCAGCTTAGTGGCTAGCAGTGGAGAGACCCAGTACTTC.

This clonotype appeared many times. The chain has TRBV7-2 and TRBJ1-3; no clear D gene. The germline V and J ends were trimmed by 3 bases and 0 bases, with 9 bases remaining between them. CDR1 is SGHTA and CDR2 is FQGNSA in the germline V gene. The CDR3 is made up of 15 amino acids. CDR3 protein: CASSFRVNSGNTIYF. The DNA for the CDR3 is TGTGCCAGCAGCTTTAGGGTGAACTCTGGAAACACCATATATTTT.

This clonotype has a count of ten or more. The chain joins TRBV7-8 to TRBJ1-1; D perhaps matches TRBD1 (6 bases). The CDR3 contains 13 residues. Germline CDR1 and CDR2: SGHVS and FQNEAQ. The V end was cut by 5 bases, the J end by 4 bases, with 11 bases between. The CDR3 sequence is CASSIGQFTEAFF. Here the CDR3 DNA reads TGTGCCAGCAGCATAGGACAGTTCACTGAAGCTTTCTTT.

V gene TRBV30 combines with J gene TRBJ2-1; TRBD1 matches at 8 bases. The CDR3 spans 12 residues. Germline CDR1 is GTSNPN and CDR2 is SVGIG (reference sequence). V dropped 1 base and J dropped 8; count of bases not matched to a gene: 1. This CDR3 reads CAWSGTGYEQFF. The CDR3 nucleotides read TGTGCCTGGAGTGGGACAGGGTATGAGCAGTTCTTC.

This clonotype was recorded at least ten times. The chain couples TRBV7-2 to TRBJ2-1, with 9 positions matching TRBD2. The CDR3 totals 14 residues. V lost 1 base to trimming and J lost 8 bases; unmatched junction nucleotides: 3. Germline V gene lookup returns CDR1 SGHTA and CDR2 FQGNSA. The CDR3, as DNA: TGTGCCAGCAGCTTAGAGCGGGGGGTGGATGAGCAGTTCTTC. Translating it yields CASSLERGVDEQFF.

The rearrangement joins TRBV6-5 to TRBJ2-7; D tentatively fits TRBD1 or TRBD2 (5 bases each). V dropped 5 bases and J dropped 2 bases, with 13 bases sitting between them. Germline V gene data show CDR1 as MNHEY and CDR2 as SVGAGI. The CDR3 runs 14 residues. The CDR3 spells CASSHRDQAYEQYF. The CDR3 DNA is TGTGCCAGCAGTCACCGGGACCAAGCCTACGAGCAGTACTTC.

This clonotype showed up just once. The gene calls are TRBV27 and TRBJ2-3; TRBD1 matches 12 bases. J gave up 5 bases and V 6 bases, and 3 bases lay outside the gene matches. The CDR3 consists of 14 residues. In germline, CDR1 is MNHEY, CDR2 SMNVEV (reference sequence). The CDR3 DNA sequence: TGTGCCAGCAGGGGGGACAGGGGGCTAGATACGCAGTATTTT. Amino acids: CASRGDRGLDTQYF.

The chain combines TRBV7-2 with TRBJ2-5; no clear D. Per germline, CDR1 SGHTA and CDR2 FQGNSA. V was cut by 5 bases and J by 5 bases, with 12 bases left in between. The CDR3 totals 13 residues. For the CDR3, the DNA is TGTGCCAGCAGCGAGGATTTTTCGGAGACCCAGTACTTC. Translation gives CASSEDFSETQYF.

The gene calls are TRBV2 and TRBJ2-3, with D perhaps TRBD2 (5 bases). V shed 8 bases and J shed 0 bases, with 18 bases lying between them. Germline V lookup: CDR1 SNHLY, CDR2 FYNNEI. CDR3 length: 16 amino acids. CDR3 sequence (DNA): TGTGCCAGCGAGCTAATAACTGGAGGAAGCACAGATACGCAGTATTTT. This translates into CASELITGGSTDTQYF.

The chain recombines TRBV19 with TRBJ1-4; TRBD1 matches at 9 bases. Germline trimming cut 4 bases from V and 8 bases from J; bases unmatched to any gene: 11. This CDR3 is built from 16 residues. The germline gives CDR1 LNHDA, CDR2 SQIVND (reference sequence). The CDR3 region has the DNA TGTGCCAGTAGTAGACCCCGGACAGGGGCGGGGGAAAAACTGTTTTTT. Its translation: CASSRPRTGAGEKLFF.

The V call is TRBV30, the J call TRBJ2-5, with a possible D match to TRBD1 (5 bases). Germline V gives CDR1 GTSNPN, CDR2 SVGIG (reference sequence). V was clipped by 6 bases and J by 2 bases, with 7 bases between them. This CDR3 has 11 residues. The CDR3: CACRVQETQYF. The DNA for the CDR3 is TGTGCCTGCAGGGTACAAGAGACCCAGTACTTC.